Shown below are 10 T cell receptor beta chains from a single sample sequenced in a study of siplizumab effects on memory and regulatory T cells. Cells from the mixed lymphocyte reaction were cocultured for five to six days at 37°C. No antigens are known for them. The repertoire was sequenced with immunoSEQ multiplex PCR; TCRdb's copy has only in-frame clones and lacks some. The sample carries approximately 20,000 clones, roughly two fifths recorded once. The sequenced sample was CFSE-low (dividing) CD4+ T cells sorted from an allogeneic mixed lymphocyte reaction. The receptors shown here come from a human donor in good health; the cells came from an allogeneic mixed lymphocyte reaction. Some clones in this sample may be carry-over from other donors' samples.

CDR3 residues: CASSQRLAGVVVYEQYF. Here the CDR3 DNA reads TGTGCCAGCAGCCAGCGACTAGCGGGAGTGGTGGTCTACGAGCAGTACTTC. The genes are TRBV11-2 and TRBJ2-7, with 12 bases aligning to TRBD2. The germline CDR1 and CDR2 sequences are SGHAT and FQNNGV. After removal of 5 bases from V and 3 bases from J, the junction contained 11 bases not matched to a gene. The CDR3 is 17 amino acids.

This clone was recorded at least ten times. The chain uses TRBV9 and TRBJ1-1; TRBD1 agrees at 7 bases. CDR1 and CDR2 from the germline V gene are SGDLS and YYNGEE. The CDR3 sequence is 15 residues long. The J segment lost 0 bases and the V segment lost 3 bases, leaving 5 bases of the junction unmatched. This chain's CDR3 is CASSARQGVNTEAFF. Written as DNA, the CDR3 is TGTGCCAGCAGCGCAAGACAGGGAGTGAACACTGAAGCTTTCTTT.

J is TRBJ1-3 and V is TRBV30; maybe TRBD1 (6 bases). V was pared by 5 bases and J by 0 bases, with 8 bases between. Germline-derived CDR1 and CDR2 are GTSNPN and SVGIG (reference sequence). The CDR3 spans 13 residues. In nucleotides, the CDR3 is TGTGCCTGGGGCAGGGGCTCTGGAAACACCATATATTTT. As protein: CAWGRGSGNTIYF. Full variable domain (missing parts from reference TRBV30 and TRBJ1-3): SQTIHQWPATLVQPVGSPLSLECTVEGTSNPNLYWYRQAAGRGLQLLFYSVGIGQISSEVPQNLSASRPQDRQFILSSKKLLLSDSGFYLCAWGRGSGNTIYFGEGSWLTVV.

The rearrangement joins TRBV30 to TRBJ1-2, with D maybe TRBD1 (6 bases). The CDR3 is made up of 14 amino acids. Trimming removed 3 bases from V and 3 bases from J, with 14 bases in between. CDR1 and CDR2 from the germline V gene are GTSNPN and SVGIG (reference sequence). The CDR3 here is CAWRGGREYYGYTF. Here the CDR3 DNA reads TGTGCCTGGAGGGGGGGCAGGGAATACTATGGCTACACCTTC.

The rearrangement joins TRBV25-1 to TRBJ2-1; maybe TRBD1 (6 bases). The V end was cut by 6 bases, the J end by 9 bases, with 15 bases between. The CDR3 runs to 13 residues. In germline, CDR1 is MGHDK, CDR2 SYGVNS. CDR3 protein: CASSAGGSGEQFF. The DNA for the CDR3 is TGTGCCAGCAGCGCTGGGGGCTCAGGTGAGCAGTTCTTC.

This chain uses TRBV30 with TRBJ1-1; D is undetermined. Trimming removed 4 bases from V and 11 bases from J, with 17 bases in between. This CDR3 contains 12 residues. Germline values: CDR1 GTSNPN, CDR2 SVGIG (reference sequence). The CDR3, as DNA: TGTGCCTGGACCGAGCTTTTGGTCGGCGCTTTCTTT. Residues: CAWTELLVGAFF. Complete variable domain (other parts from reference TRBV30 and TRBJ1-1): SQTIHQWPATLVQPVGSPLSLECTVEGTSNPNLYWYRQAAGRGLQLLFYSVGIGQISSEVPQNLSASRPQDRQFILSSKKLLLSDSGFYLCAWTELLVGAFFGQGTRLTVV.

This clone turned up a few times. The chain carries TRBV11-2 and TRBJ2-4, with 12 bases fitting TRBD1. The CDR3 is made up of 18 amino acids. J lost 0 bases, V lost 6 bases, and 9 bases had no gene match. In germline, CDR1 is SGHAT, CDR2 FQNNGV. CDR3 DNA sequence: TGTGCCAGCAGACGGGACAGGGGGCGACCGCTAGCCAAAAACATTCAGTACTTC. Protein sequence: CASRRDRGRPLAKNIQYF.

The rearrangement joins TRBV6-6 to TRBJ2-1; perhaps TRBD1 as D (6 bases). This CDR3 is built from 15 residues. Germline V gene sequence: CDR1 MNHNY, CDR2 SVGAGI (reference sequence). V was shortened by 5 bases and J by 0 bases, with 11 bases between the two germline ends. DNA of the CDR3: TGTGCCAGCAGTAGGGACACCGGCTCCTACAATGAGCAGTTCTTC. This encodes CASSRDTGSYNEQFF.

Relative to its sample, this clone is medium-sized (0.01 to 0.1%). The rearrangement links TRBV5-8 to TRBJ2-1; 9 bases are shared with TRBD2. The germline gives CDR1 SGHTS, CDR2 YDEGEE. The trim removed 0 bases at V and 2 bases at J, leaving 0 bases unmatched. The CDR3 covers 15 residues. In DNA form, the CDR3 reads TGTGCCAGCAGCTTGGGACTAGCGGCCTACAATGAGCAGTTCTTC. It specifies CASSLGLAAYNEQFF.

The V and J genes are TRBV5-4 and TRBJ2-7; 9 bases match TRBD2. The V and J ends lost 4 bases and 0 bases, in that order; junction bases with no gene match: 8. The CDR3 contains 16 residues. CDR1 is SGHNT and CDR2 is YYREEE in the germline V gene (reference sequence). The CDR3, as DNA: TGTGCCAGCAGCCAACTCCTTAGCGGGGGCTCCTACGAGCAGTACTTC. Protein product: CASSQLLSGGSYEQYF.